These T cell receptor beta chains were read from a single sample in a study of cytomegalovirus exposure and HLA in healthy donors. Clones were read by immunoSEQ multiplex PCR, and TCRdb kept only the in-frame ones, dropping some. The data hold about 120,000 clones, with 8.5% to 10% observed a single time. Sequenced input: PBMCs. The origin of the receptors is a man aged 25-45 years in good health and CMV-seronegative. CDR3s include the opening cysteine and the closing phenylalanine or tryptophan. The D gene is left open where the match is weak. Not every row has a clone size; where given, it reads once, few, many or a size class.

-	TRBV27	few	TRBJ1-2	CASSLSWDIQSQGYTF	TGTGCCAGCAGTCTCTCCTGGGACATCCAGAGTCAAGGCTACACCTTC
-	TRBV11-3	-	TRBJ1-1	CASSLGGGPSAFF	TGTGCCAGCAGCTTAGGTGGGGGCCCCTCAGCTTTCTTT
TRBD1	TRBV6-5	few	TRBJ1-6	CASTPGTGISSPLHF	TGTGCCAGCACTCCCGGGACAGGGATTAGTTCACCCCTCCACTTT
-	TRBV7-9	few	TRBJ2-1	CASSLAGRGREQFF	TGTGCCAGCAGCTTAGCGGGAAGGGGTCGCGAGCAGTTCTTC
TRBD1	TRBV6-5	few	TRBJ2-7	CASSPGQASEQYF	TGTGCCAGCAGTCCGGGACAGGCCTCCGAGCAGTACTTC
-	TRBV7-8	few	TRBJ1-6	CASKAGLNSPLHF	TGTGCCAGCAAGGCAGGGTTAAATTCACCCCTCCACTTT
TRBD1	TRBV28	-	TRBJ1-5	CASSLSRQGTRNNQPQHF	TGTGCCAGCAGTTTAAGTCGACAGGGGACACGGAACAATCAGCCCCAGCATTTT
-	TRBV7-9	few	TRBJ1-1	CASSVTSQAEKDTEAFF	TGTGCCAGCAGCGTAACGTCACAGGCGGAGAAGGACACTGAAGCTTTCTTT
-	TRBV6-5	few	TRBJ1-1	CASSGGRVNTEAFF	TGTGCCAGCAGTGGAGGGAGGGTGAACACTGAAGCTTTCTTT
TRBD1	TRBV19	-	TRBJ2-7	CASSPTGQGGQYF	TGTGCCAGTAGCCCCACGGGACAGGGAGGTCAGTACTTC
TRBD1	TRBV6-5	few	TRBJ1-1	CASTLDRGGYTEAFF	TGTGCCAGCACCCTCGACAGGGGCGGGTACACTGAAGCTTTCTTT
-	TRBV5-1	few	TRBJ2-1	CASSLTIQFNEQFF	TGCGCCAGCAGCTTGACTATCCAGTTCAATGAGCAGTTCTTC
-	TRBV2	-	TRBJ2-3	CASSDRSRTSLKDTQYF	TGTGCCAGCAGTGACAGGTCTCGCACTAGCCTCAAAGATACGCAGTATTTT
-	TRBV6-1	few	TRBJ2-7	CASYAAGLGTYEQYF	TGTGCCAGCTACGCGGCAGGACTGGGAACCTACGAGCAGTACTTC
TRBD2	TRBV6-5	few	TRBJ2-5	CASSYSGREGETQYF	TGTGCCAGCAGTTACTCTGGCAGGGAGGGAGAGACCCAGTACTTC
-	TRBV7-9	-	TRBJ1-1	CASSLTKETEAFF	TGTGCCAGCAGCTTAACTAAGGAGACTGAAGCTTTCTTT
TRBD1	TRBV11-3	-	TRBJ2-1	CASSARDRGLNEQFF	TGTGCCAGCAGCGCCCGGGACAGGGGGCTGAATGAGCAGTTCTTC
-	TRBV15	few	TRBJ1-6	CATSRDRIPVEGVHF	TGTGCCACCAGCAGAGATAGGATTCCGGTAGAGGGGGTCCACTTT
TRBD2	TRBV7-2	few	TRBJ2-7	CASSLAVSSGNYYEQYF	TGTGCCAGCAGCTTAGCTGTCTCTAGCGGGAACTACTACGAGCAGTACTTC
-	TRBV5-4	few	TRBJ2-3	CASRSDSYTDTQYF	TGTGCCAGCAGATCGGACAGCTACACAGATACGCAGTATTTT
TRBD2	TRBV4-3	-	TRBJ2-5	CASSQEGGTSGTLGTQYF	TGCGCCAGCAGCCAAGAGGGGGGGACTAGCGGGACTCTCGGGACCCAGTACTTC
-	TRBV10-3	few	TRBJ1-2	CAISPVGQGRYTF	TGTGCCATCAGTCCAGTAGGCCAGGGCCGCTACACCTTC
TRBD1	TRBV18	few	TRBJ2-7	CASSPGVTGPEQYF	TGTGCCAGCTCACCAGGCGTGACAGGGCCCGAGCAGTACTTC
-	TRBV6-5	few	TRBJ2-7	CASSYTAGQIEQYF	TGTGCCAGCAGTTATACCGCGGGACAGATCGAGCAGTACTTC
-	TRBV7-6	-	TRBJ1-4	CASSYRTEEKLFF	TGTGCCAGCAGCTACAGGACGGAGGAAAAACTGTTTTTT
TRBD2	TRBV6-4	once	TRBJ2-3	CASSALAGTTDTQYF	TGTGCCAGCAGTGCACTAGCGGGAACCACAGATACGCAGTATTTT
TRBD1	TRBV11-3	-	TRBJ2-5	CASSAQQGGETQYF	TGTGCCAGCAGCGCCCAACAGGGGGGAGAGACCCAGTACTTC
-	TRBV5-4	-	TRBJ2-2	CASSLPTRPGAGTGELFF	TGTGCCAGCAGCTTACCCACTAGACCAGGGGCTGGCACCGGGGAGCTGTTTTTT
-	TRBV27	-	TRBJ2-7	CASSLGIGTRPYEQYF	TGTGCCAGCAGTTTAGGGATCGGGACACGACCCTACGAGCAGTACTTC
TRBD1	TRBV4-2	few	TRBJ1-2	CASSQETGALYGYTF	TGTGCCAGCAGCCAAGAGACAGGGGCCCTCTATGGCTACACCTTC
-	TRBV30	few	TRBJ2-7	CAWSVRYYEQYF	TGTGCCTGGAGTGTACGGTATTACGAGCAGTACTTC
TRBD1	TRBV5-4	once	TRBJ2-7	CASRSDRESYEQYF	TGTGCCAGCAGATCGGACAGGGAATCTTACGAGCAGTACTTC
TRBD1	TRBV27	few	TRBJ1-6	CASSLRDRNNSPLHF	TGTGCCAGCAGTTTAAGGGACAGGAATAATTCACCCCTCCACTTT
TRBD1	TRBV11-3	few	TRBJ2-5	CASTLIRDRFRKETQYF	TGTGCCAGCACCTTAATCCGGGACAGGTTCCGTAAAGAGACCCAGTACTTC
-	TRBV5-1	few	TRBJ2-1	CASSLAGRASGTDNEQFF	TGCGCCAGCAGCTTGGCCGGGAGGGCCTCAGGGACAGACAATGAGCAGTTCTTC
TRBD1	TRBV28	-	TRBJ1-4	CASSFTGVQEKLFF	TGTGCCAGCAGTTTCACAGGGGTGCAGGAAAAACTGTTTTTT
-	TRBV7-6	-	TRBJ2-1	CASSLSLGQLNEQFF	TGTGCCAGCAGCTTAAGTCTGGGCCAGCTCAATGAGCAGTTCTTC
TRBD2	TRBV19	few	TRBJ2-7	CASSIGGGIYEQYF	TGTGCCAGTAGTATAGGCGGGGGAATCTACGAGCAGTACTTC
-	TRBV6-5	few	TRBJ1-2	CASSYSQGLYGYTF	TGTGCCAGCAGTTATAGTCAGGGACTATATGGCTACACCTTC
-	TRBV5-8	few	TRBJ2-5	CASSLAQLAGTQYF	TGTGCCAGCAGCTTGGCCCAACTAGCAGGCACCCAGTACTTC
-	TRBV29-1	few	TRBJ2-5	CSVGGDQETQYF	TGCAGCGTGGGGGGAGACCAAGAGACCCAGTACTTC
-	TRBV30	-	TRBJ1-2	CAWRIVPGQTNYGYTF	TGTGCCTGGAGGATAGTACCGGGACAAACTAACTATGGCTACACCTTC
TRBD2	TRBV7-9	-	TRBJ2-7	CASSLEGGARSYEQYF	TGTGCCAGCAGCTTAGAGGGAGGGGCCAGGTCCTACGAGCAGTACTTC
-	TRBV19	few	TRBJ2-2	CASSPRGTGELFF	TGTGCCAGTAGTCCTCGAGGCACCGGGGAGCTGTTTTTT
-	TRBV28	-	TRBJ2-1	CASSPGGGNEQFF	TGTGCCAGCAGCCCCGGTGGTGGCAATGAGCAGTTCTTC
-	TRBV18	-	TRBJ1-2	CASSPVPEIPQRGYTF	TGTGCCAGCTCACCGGTACCAGAAATCCCCCAAAGAGGCTACACCTTC
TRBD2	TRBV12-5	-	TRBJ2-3	CASGLAGGDTQYF	TGTGCTAGTGGACTAGCGGGAGGTGATACGCAGTATTTT
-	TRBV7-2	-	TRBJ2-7	CASSLVHEVGFSSYEQYF	TGTGCCAGCAGCTTAGTACACGAGGTCGGGTTCAGCTCCTACGAGCAGTACTTC
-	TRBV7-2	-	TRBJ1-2	CASSPRGGVNYGYTF	TGTGCCAGCAGCCCCCGAGGGGGAGTTAACTATGGCTACACCTTC
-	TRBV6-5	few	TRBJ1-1	CASTRNTEAFF	TGTGCCAGCACCAGGAACACTGAAGCTTTCTTT
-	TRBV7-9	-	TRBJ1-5	CASSFGFGNQPQHF	TGTGCCAGCAGCTTCGGGTTTGGCAATCAGCCCCAGCATTTT
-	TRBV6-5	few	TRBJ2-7	CASSPDTGTSYEQYF	TGTGCCAGCAGTCCCGACACAGGGACCTCCTACGAGCAGTACTTC
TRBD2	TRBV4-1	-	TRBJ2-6	CASSPGGASGANVLTF	TGCGCCAGCAGCCCCGGGGGGGCTTCTGGGGCCAACGTCCTGACTTTC
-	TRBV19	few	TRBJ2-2	CASTGRGYTGELFF	TGTGCCAGTACGGGCAGGGGTTACACCGGGGAGCTGTTTTTT
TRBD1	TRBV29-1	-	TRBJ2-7	CSVKKGDSEQYF	TGCAGCGTCAAAAAGGGGGACAGCGAGCAGTACTTC
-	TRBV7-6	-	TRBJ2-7	CASSLETGFEQYF	TGTGCCAGCAGCTTAGAAACAGGGTTCGAGCAGTACTTC
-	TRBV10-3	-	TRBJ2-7	CAISEAVKYEQYF	TGTGCCATCAGTGAGGCGGTGAAGTACGAGCAGTACTTC
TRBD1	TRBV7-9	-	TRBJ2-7	CASSTMTGDEQYF	TGTGCCAGCAGCACAATGACAGGGGACGAGCAGTACTTC
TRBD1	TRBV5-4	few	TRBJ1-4	CASGTGVSGEKLFF	TGTGCCAGCGGTACAGGGGTCTCGGGAGAAAAACTGTTTTTT
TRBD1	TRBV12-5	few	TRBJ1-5	CASGLVRTGGWDQPQHF	TGTGCTAGTGGTTTGGTTCGGACAGGTGGATGGGATCAGCCCCAGCATTTT